The clone carrying this TCR beta chain was picked up many times. The antigen is not known. Method: immunoSEQ multiplex PCR; TCRdb's copy keeps in-frame clones and lacks some. The sample holds about 30,000 clones, and no clone turns up only once. The sample comes from a study of T cell clonality in common variable immunodeficiency. Study observations and caveats: In common variable immunodeficiency, TCR beta chains reportedly carried fewer deletions and N-nucleotide insertions. Compared with healthy controls, CVID subjects showed increased TCRbeta clonality, mostly in about a third. CVID patient heterogeneity limited repertoire-clinical complication correlations.

CVID subjects were 15 or so female and under 35 male, aged roughly 8 to 65. The sample consisted of peripheral blood mononuclear cells. The source of this sequence is a human donor with common variable immunodeficiency.

CDR3 DNA, as far as it was read: TGCGCCAGCGGACCCACGACAGGGATTTTTTCTGAAGCCAACGTC. It yields the protein CASGPTTGIFSEANV. The complete CDR3 protein is CASGPTTGIFSEANVLTF. The genes are TRBV5-1 and TRBJ2-6; 7 nucleotides agree with TRBD1. The CDR3 end falls 3 residues outside the read, so it is completed with the germline J gene. After removal of 7 bases from V and 7 bases from J, the junction contained 20 bases not matched to a gene. This CDR3 has 18 residues. CDR1 is SGHRS, CDR2 YFSETQ, per germline.